The entry that follows covers one T cell receptor (beta chain) sequence. Here immunoSEQ multiplex PCR was the method, and the copy in TCRdb shows in-frame clones only, minus some. The sample comprises 100,000 to 150,000 clones, approximately 86% of which are singletons, and approximately 15% rests with the top ten. This entry comes from a study of T cell responses to AZD1222 COVID-19 vaccine. Trimming cost V 2 bases and J 6 bases; bases outside gene matches: 6. Germline assignment: CDR1 SNHLY and CDR2 FYNNEI. This CDR3 comprises 15 residues. The clonotype comes from an adult who received the AZD1222 COVID-19 vaccine. The chain employs TRBV2 and TRBJ2-7; 11 bases are shared with TRBD1. The source was peripheral blood, collected 28 days after the second AZD1222 dose. The DNA of the CDR3 is TGTGCCAGCAGTGAAACTGGACAGGGGGCAGGCGAGCAGTACTTC. Protein: CASSETGQGAGEQYF.